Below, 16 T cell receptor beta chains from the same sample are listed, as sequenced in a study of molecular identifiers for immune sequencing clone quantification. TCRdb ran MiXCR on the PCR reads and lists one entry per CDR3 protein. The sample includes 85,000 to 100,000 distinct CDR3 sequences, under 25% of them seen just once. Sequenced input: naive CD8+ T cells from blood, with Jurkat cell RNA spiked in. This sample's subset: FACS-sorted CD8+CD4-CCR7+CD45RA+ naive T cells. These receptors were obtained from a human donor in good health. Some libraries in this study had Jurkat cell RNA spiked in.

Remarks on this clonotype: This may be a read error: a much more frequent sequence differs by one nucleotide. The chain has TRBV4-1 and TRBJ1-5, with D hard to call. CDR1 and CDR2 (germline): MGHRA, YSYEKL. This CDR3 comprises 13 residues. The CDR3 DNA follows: TGCGTCAGCAGCCCCCCCGCGGATCAGCCCCAGCATTTT. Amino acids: CVSSPPADQPQHF.

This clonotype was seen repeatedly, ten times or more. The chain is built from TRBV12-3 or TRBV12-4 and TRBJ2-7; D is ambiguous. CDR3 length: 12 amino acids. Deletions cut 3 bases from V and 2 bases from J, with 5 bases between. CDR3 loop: CASSFRPYEQYF. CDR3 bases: TGTGCCAGCAGTTTCCGGCCCTACGAGCAGTACTTC.

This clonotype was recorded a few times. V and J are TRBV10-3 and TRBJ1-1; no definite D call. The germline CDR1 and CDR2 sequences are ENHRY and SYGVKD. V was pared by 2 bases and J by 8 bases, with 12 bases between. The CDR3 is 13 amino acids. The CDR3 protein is CAISETGEEEAFF. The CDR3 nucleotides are TGTGCCATCAGTGAGACCGGGGAAGAGGAAGCTTTCTTT.

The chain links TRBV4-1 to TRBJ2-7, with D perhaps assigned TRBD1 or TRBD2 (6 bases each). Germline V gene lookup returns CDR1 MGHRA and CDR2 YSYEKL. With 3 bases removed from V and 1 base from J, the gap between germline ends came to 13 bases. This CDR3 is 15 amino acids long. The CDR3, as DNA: TGCGCCAGCAGCCATGACGGGGGCCTTTCCTACGAGCAGTACTTC. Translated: CASSHDGGLSYEQYF.

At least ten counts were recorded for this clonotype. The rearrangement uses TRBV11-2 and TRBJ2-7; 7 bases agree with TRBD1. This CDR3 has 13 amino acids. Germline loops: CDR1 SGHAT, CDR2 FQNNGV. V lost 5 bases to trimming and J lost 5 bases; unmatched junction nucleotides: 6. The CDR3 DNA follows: TGTGCCAGCAGCCCGACAGGGTGGGACGAGCAGTACTTC. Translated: CASSPTGWDEQYF.

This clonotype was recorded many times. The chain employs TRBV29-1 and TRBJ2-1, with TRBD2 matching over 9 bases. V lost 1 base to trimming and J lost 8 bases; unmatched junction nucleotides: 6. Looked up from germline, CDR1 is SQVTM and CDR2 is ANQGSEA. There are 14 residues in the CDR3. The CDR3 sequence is CSVEGIAGEYEQFF. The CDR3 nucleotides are TGCAGCGTTGAAGGAATAGCGGGAGAGTATGAGCAGTTCTTC.

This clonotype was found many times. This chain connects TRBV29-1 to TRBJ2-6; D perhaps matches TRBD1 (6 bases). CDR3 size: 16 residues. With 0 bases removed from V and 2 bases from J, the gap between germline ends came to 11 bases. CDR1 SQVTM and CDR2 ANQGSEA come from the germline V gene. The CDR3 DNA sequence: TGCAGCGTTGAAGATCTTCCAGGGGCTGGGGCCAACGTCCTGACTTTC. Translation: CSVEDLPGAGANVLTF. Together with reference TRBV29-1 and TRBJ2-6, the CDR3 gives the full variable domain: SAVISQKPSRDICQRGTSLTIQCQVDSQVTMMFWYRQQPGQSLTLIATANQGSEATYESGFVIDKFPISRPNLTFSTLTVSNMSPEDSSIYLCSVEDLPGAGANVLTFGAGSRLTVL.

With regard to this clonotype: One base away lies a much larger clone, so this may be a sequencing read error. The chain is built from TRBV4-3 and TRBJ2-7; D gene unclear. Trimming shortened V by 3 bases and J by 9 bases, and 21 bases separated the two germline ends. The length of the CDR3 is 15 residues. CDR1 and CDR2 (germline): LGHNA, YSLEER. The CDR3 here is CASSQETSTTSGQYF. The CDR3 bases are TGCGCCAGCAGCCAGGAAACCTCCACTACGTCGGGGCAGTACTTC.

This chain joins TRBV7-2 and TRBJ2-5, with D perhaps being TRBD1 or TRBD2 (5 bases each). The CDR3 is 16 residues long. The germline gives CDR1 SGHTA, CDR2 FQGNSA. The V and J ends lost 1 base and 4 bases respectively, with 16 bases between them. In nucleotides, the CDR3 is TGTGCCAGCAGCTTAGGGTTCATGGGGGTTCCAGAGACCCAGTACTTC. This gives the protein CASSLGFMGVPETQYF.

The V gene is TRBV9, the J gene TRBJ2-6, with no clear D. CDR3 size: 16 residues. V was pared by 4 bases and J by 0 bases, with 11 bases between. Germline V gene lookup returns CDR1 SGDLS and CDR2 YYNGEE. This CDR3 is CASSPSQSSGANVLTF. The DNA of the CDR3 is TGTGCCAGCAGCCCTTCCCAGAGCTCTGGGGCCAACGTCCTGACTTTC.

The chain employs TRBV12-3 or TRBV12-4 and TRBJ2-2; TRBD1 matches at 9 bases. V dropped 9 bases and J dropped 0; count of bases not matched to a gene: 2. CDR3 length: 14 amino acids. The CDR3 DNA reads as TGTGCCAGTACAGGGGGCGCGAACACCGGGGAGCTGTTTTTT. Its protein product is CASTGGANTGELFF.

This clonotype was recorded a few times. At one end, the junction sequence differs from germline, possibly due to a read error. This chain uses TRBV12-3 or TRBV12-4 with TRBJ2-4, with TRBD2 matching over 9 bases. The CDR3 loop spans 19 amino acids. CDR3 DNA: TGTGCCAGCACGGGCCCGATTAGCGGGATGGGACTAGCCAAAAACATACAGTACTTC. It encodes CASTGPISGMGLAKNIQYF.

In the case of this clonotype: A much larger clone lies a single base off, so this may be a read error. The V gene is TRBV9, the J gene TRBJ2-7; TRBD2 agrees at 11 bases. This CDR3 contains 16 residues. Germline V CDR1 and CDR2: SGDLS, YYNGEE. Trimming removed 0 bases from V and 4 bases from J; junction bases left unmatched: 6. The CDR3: CASSVDLLAGVYEQYF. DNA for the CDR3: TGTGCCAGCAGCGTAGACCTACTAGCGGGAGTGTACGAGCAGTACTTC.

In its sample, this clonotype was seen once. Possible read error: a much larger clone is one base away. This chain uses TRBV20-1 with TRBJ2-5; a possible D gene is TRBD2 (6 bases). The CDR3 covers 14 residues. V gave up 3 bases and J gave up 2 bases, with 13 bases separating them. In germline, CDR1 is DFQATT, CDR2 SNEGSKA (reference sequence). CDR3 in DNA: TGCAGTGCTAGTGATGGTAGCGGACAAGAGACCCAGTACTTC. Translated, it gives CSASDGSGQETQYF.

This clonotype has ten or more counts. The CDR3, as DNA: TGCGCCAGCAGCGGAGAAGTGCCTTCTAGCACAGATACGCAGTATTTT. The encoded protein is CASSGEVPSSTDTQYF. The genes are TRBV4-1 and TRBJ2-3; D ambiguous. Germline CDR1 MGHRA, CDR2 YSYEKL. The V and J ends lost 5 bases and 0 bases respectively, with 15 bases between them. The CDR3 has 16 residues.

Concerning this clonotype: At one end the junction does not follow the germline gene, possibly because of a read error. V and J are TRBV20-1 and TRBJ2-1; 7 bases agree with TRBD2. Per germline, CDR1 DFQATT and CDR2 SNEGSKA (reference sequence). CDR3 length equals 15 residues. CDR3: CSASGAGVAYSEQFF. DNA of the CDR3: TGCAGTGCAAGCGGGGCGGGAGTAGCTTACAGTGAGCAGTTCTTC.